Reported below is one TCR beta chain. Antigen unknown. Profiled with immunoSEQ multiplex PCR; TCRdb holds only in-frame clones, not every one. The repertoire consists of some 980,000 clones, with over 60% occurring once and the leading ten covering over 1.3%. This sample was taken from a study of shared clonotypes between healthy human individuals. Whole-study results and caveats: Naive subsets tended to show greater estimated richness than memory subsets.

This sequence was found in a man between 18 and 35 years old in good health. Sample: memory CD4+ T cells sorted from blood. The subset was: CD45RA-negative fraction.

This chain's CDR3 is CASSPVDARSSGANVLTF. The DNA for the CDR3 is TGTGCCAGCTCACCCGTCGACGCCCGTAGCTCTGGGGCCAACGTCCTGACTTTC. This chain connects TRBV18 to TRBJ2-6; D gene unclear. CDR3 length equals 18 residues. Germline-derived CDR1 and CDR2 are KGHSH and LQKENI. V dropped 3 bases and J dropped 0 bases, with 15 bases sitting between them.